Given below is one TCR beta chain in context. This sample was taken from a study of blood T cell repertoires in COVID-19. Study as a whole: Some COVID-19 samples were acute and others convalescent; all came from the United States, Italy and Spain. From T cells, B-cell-depleted T cells, or PBMCs came the material, which was cDNA or gDNA.

In the original processing: Researchers report that nucleated cell counts were estimated from reference gene primer amplification. The repertoire was sequenced with immunoSEQ multiplex PCR; TCRdb's copy has only in-frame clones and lacks some. From that table come the V and J calls and clone size; the DNA was used to work out D and trimming. The sample has approximately 30,000 clones, over 90% seen once. The sequence derives from a human donor in a cohort sampled during active COVID-19. The sequencing input was peripheral blood.

The CDR3 is CASSLAYGGGAETQYF. CDR3 nucleotide sequence: TGTGCCAGCAGCTTAGCGTACGGGGGAGGGGCCGAGACCCAGTACTTC. This chain uses TRBV7-9 with TRBJ2-5; the match to TRBD2 covers 7 bases. After removal of 0 bases from V and 5 bases from J, the junction contained 9 bases not matched to a gene. Germline V gene sequence: CDR1 SEHNR, CDR2 FQNEAQ (reference sequence). CDR3 size: 16 residues.